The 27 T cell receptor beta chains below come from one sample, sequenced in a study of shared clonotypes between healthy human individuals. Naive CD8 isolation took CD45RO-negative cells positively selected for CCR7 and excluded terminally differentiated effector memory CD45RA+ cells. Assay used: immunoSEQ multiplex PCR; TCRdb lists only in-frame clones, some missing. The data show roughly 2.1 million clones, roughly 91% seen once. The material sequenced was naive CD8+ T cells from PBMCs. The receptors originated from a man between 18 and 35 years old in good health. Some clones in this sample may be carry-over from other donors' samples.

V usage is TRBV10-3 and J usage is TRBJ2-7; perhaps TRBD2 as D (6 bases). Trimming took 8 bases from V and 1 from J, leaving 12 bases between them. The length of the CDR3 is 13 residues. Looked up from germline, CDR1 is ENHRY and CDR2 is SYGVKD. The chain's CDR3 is CAISLGGSYEQYF. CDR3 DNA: TGTGCCATCTCCCTGGGGGGTTCCTACGAGCAGTACTTC.

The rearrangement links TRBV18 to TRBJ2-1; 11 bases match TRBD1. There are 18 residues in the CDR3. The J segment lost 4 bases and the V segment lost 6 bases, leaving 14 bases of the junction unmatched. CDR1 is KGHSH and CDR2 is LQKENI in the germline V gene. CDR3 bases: TGTGCCAGCTCCCTACTACCGGGACAGGGGGTAGGGTACAATGAGCAGTTCTTC. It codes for CASSLLPGQGVGYNEQFF.

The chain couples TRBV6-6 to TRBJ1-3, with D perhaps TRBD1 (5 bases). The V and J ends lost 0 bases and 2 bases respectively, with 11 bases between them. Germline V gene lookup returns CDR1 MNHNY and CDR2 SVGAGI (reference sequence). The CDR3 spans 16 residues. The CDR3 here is CASSYSWGEAGNTIYF. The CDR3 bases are TGTGCCAGCAGTTACTCGTGGGGCGAAGCTGGAAACACCATATATTTT.

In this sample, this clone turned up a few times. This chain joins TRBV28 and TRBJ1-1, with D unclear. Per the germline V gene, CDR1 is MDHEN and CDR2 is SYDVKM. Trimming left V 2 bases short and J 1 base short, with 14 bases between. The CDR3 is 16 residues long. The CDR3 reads CASSLEFRPGNTEAFF. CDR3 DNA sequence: TGTGCCAGCAGTTTAGAGTTTCGGCCGGGGAACACTGAAGCTTTCTTT.

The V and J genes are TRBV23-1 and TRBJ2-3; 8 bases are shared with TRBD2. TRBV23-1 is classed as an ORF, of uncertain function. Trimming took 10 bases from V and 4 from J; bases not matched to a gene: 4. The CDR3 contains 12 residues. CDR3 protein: CAKSGRADTQYF. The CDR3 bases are TGCGCCAAGAGCGGGAGAGCAGATACGCAGTATTTT.

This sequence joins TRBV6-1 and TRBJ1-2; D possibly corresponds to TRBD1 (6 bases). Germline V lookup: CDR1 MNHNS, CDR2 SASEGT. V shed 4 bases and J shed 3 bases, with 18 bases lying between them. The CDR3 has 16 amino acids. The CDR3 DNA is TGTGCCAGCAGTGCCAAAACCAGGGGAATGGACTATGGCTACACCTTC. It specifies CASSAKTRGMDYGYTF.

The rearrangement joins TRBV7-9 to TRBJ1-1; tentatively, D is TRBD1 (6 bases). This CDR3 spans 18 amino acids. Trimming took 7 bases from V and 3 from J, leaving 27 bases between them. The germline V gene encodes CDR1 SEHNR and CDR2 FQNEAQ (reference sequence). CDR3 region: CASNTFGGHASGDTEAFF. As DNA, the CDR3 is TGTGCCAGCAACACATTCGGGGGGCACGCCTCAGGGGACACTGAAGCTTTCTTT.

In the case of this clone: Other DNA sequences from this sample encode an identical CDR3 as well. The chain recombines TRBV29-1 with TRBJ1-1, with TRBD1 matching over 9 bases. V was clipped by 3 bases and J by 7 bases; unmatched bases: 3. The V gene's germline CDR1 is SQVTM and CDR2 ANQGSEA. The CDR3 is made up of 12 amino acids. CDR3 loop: CSVEGQGYEAFF. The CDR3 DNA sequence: TGCAGCGTTGAGGGACAGGGTTATGAAGCTTTCTTT.

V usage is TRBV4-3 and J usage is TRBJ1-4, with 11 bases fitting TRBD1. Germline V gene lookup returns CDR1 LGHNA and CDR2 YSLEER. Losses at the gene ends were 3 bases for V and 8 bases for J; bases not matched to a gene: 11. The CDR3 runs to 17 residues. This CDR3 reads CASSHLGQGASSEKLFF. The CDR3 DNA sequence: TGCGCCAGCAGCCACCTCGGACAGGGGGCGTCGTCCGAAAAACTGTTTTTT.

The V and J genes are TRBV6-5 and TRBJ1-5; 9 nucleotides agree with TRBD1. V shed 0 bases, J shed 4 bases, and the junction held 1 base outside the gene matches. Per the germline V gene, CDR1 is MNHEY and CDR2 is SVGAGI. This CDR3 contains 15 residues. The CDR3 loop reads CASSYSDRGNQPQHF. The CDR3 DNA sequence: TGTGCCAGCAGTTACTCGGACAGGGGAAATCAGCCCCAGCATTTT.

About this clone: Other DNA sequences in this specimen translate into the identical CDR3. CDR3 in amino acids: CASSFSGSSDEQYF. For the CDR3, the DNA is TGTGCCAGCAGCTTTAGCGGGAGTAGCGACGAGCAGTACTTC. The chain uses TRBV28 and TRBJ2-7; 9 bases are a match to TRBD2. In germline, CDR1 is MDHEN, CDR2 SYDVKM. CDR3 length: 14 amino acids. The V gene end was trimmed by 6 bases and the J gene end by 5 bases; junction bases not matched to a gene: 8.

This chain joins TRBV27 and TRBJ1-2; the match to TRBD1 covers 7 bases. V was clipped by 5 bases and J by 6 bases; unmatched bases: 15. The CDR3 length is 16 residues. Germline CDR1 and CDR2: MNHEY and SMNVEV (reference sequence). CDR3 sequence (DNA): TGTGCCAGCAGTGTGGCCGGGACAGAACCTCTGGATGGCTACACCTTC. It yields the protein CASSVAGTEPLDGYTF.

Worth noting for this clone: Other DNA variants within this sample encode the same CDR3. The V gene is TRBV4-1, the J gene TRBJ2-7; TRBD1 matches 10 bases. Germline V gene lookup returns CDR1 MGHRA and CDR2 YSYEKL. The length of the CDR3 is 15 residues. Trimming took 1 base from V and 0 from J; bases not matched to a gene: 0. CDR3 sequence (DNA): TGCGCCAGCAGCCAAGGGACAGGGGGCTCCTACGAGCAGTACTTC. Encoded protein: CASSQGTGGSYEQYF.

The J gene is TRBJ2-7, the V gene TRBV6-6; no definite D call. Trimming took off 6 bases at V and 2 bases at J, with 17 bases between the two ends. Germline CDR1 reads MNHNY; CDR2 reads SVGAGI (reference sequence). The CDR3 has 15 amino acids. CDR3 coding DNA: TGTGCCAGCAGCGATCAGGTGCCGGACGCCTACGAGCAGTACTTC. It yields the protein CASSDQVPDAYEQYF.

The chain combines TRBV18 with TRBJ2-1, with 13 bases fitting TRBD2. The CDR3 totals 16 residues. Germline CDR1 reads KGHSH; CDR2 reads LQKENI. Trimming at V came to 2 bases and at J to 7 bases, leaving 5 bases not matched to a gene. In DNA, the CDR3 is TGTGCCAGCTCACCAGGGACTAGCGGGATCTGGAATGAGCAGTTCTTC. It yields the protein CASSPGTSGIWNEQFF.

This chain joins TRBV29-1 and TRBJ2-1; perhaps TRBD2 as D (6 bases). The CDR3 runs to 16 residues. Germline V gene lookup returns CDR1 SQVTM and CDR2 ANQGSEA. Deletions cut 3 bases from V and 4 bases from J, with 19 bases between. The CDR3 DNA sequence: TGCAGCGTTGAGGGTCAGGTTGCGGGGATGTACAATGAGCAGTTCTTC. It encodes CSVEGQVAGMYNEQFF.

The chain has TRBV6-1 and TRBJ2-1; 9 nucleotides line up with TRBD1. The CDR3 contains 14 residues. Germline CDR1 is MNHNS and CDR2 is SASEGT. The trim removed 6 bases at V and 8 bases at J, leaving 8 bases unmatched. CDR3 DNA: TGTGCCAGCAGGCCGGGACAGGGACCATATGAGCAGTTCTTC. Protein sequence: CASRPGQGPYEQFF.

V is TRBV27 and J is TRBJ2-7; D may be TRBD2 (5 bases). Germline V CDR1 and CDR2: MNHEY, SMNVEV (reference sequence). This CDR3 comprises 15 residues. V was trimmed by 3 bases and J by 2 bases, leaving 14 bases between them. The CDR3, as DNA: TGTGCCAGCAGTTTCCGGGCGGGTCCGGCCTACGAGCAGTACTTC. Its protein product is CASSFRAGPAYEQYF.

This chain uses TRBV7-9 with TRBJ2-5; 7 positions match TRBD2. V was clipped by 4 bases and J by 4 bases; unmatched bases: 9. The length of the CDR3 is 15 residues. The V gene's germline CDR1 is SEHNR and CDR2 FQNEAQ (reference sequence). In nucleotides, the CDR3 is TGTGCCAGCAGCTCCCGGGCGGGAGAAGTAGAGACCCAGTACTTC. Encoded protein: CASSSRAGEVETQYF.

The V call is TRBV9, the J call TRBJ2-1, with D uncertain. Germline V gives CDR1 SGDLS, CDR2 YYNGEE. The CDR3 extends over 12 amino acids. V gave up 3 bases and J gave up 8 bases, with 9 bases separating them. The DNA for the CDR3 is TGTGCCAGCAGCGGAAGCCCCTATGAGCAGTTCTTC. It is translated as CASSGSPYEQFF. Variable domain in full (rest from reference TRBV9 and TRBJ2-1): DSGVTQTPKHLITATGQRVTLRCSPRSGDLSVYWYQQSLDQGLQFLIQYYNGEERAKGNILERFSAQQFPDLHSELNLSSLELGDSALYFCASSGSPYEQFFGPGTRLTVL.

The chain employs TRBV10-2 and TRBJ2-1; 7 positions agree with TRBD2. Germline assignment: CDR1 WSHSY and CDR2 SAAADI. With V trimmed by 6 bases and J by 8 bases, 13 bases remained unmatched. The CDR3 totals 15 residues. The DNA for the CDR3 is TGCGCCAGCAGGGAGGACTTGCGGGAGCTCCATGAGCAGTTCTTC. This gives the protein CASREDLRELHEQFF.

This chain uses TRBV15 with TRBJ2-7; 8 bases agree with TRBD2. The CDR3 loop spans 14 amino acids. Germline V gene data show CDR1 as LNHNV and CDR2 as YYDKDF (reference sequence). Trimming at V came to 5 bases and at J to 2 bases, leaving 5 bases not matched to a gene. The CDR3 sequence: CATSPRTSPYEQYF. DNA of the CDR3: TGTGCCACCAGCCCACGGACTAGCCCCTACGAGCAGTACTTC.

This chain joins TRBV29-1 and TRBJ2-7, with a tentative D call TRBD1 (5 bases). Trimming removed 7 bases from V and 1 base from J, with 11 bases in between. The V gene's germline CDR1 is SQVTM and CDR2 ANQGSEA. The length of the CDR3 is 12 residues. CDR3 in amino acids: CSGAGSSYEQYF. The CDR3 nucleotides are TGCAGCGGTGCAGGGTCATCCTACGAGCAGTACTTC.

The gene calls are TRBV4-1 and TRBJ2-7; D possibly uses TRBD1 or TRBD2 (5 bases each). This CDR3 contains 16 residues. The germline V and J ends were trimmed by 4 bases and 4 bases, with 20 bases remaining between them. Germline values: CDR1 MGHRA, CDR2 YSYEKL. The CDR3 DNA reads TGCGCCAGCAGCCGGGACCCGGCGCAGGGACCATACGAGCAGTACTTC. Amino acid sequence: CASSRDPAQGPYEQYF.

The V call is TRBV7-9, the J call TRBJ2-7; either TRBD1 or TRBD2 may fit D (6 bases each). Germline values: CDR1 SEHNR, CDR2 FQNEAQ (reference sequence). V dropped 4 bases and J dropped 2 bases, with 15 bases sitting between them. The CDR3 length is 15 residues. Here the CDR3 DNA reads TGTGCCAGCAGCTCGGGGGCCTCACAGACCTACGAGCAGTACTTC. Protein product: CASSSGASQTYEQYF.

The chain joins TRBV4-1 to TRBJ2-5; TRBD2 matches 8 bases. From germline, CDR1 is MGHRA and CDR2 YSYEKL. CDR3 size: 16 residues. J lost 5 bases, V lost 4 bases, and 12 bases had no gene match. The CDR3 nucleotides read TGCGCCAGCAGCCTCCGGGGGCCTAGCGGGCCGGAGACCCAGTACTTC. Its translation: CASSLRGPSGPETQYF.

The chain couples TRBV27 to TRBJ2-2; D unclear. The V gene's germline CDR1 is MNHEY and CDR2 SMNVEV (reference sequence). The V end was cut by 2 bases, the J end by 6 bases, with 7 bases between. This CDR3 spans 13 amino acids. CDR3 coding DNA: TGTGCCAGCAGTTTACCCGACGCCGGGGAGCTGTTTTTT. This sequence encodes CASSLPDAGELFF.